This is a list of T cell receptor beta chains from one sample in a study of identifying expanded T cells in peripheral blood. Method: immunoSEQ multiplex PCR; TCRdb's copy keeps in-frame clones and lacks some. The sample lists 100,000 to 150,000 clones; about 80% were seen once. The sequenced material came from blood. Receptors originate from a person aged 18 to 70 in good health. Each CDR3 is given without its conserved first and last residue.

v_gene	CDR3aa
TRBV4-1	ASSQDRGTGNTIY
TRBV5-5	ASSSDQDHTDTQY
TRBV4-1	ASSQDIKGGTEAF
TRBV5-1	ASSLEPGPNYEQY
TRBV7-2	ASSLAMGSGNTIY
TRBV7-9	ASSFEPGIGTEAF
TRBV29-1	SVYVINYGYT
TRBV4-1	ASSQELRVGDRNSPLH
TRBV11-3	ASSLRGGGPEAF
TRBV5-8	ASRRIFLSGNTIY
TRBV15	ATSREARGPGGYT
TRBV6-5	ASSYRMGQEAF
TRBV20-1	SAPLGETQY
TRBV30	ACQARGQGNSPLH
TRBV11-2	ASSYRDRVAEQY
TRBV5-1	ASSLTGRTGELF
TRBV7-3	ASSLEELT
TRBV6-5	ASRNKGGTNEKLF
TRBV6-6	ASSTVDRTSGELF
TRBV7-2	ASSLHGPYEQY
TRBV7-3	ASSLYGGNYGYT
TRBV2	ASSGSNQPQH
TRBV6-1	ASSSVLTASYEQY
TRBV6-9	ASSYQGYNSPLH
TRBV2	ASSEQGAFEKLF
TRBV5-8	ASSLTGPTYEQY
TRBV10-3	AISRLSGANVLT
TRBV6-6	ASSYSKVEQY
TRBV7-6	ASSLETGGSYGYT
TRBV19	ATTRDRLASPLH
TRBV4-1	ASSQGEARSMNAGELF
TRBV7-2	ASSLDGANEQF
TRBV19	ASSIVSAGGPNEQF
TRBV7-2	ASSFTTGGGQPQH
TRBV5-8	ASSLDGFGEQY
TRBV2	ASSEDQTEAF
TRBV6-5	ASSYSIAKVAYEQY
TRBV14	ASSQRPGQMNTEAF
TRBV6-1	ASSETKSGYGYT
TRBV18	ASSPNDRETQY
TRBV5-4	ASSLAGRNTGELF
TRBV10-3	AISEPGIHYGYT
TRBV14	ASSPTGFYGYT
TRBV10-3	ATQDRGREKNYGYT
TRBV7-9	ASSGHRKGRAYEQF
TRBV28	ASSLTVSGANVLT
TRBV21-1	ASSKTLPSPSQY
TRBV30	AWSETGTGQY